Here is one TCR beta chain with its context. Its cognate antigen is unknown. The data were produced by immunoSEQ multiplex PCR, yet TCRdb's version contains in-frame clones alone and is incomplete. The table records around 66,000 clones, 80% to 90% of them present only once. The data stem from a study of OX40 agonist ivuxolimab in advanced cancers. Germline CDR1 and CDR2: SGHTA and FQGNSA. The CDR3 contains 16 residues. Between the trimmed V and J ends, which lost 4 bases and 0 bases, there was a span of 10 bases. Study findings and constraints: With doses of 0.1 to 3.0 mg/kg, CD4+ and CD8+ blood T cells had undergone clonal expansion by week 6.

Patients were excluded for autoimmune disease history or systemic immunosuppression. This chain joins TRBV7-2 and TRBJ2-6; perhaps TRBD2 as D (5 bases). This receptor was taken from an adult with an advanced solid tumor such as melanoma, head and neck, liver or kidney cancer. The sample consisted of CD4+ or CD8+ T cells sorted from blood, taken in a trial of the OX40 agonist ivuxolimab. In DNA, the CDR3 is TGTGCCAGCAGCTCCTCGGCGGGCTCTGGGGCCAACGTCCTGACTTTC. Its protein is CASSSSAGSGANVLTF. The entire variable domain, with the rest obtained from reference TRBV7-2 and TRBJ2-6, is as follows: GAGVSQSPSNKVTEKGKDVELRCDPISGHTALYWYRQSLGQGLEFLIYFQGNSAPDKSGLPSDRFSAERTGGSVSTLTIQRTQQEDSAVYLCASSSSAGSGANVLTFGAGSRLTVL.